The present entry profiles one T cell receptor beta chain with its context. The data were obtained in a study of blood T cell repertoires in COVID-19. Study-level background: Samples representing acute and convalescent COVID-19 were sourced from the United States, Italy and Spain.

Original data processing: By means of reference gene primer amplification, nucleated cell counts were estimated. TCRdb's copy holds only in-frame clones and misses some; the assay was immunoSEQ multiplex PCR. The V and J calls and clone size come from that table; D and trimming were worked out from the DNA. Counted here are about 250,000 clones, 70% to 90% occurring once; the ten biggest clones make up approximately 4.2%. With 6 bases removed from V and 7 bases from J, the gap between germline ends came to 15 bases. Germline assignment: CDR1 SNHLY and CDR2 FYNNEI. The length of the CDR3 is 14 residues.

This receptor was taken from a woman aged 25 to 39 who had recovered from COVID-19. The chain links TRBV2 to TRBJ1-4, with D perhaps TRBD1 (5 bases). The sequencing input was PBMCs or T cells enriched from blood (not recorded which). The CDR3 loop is CASRNRAQGEKLFF. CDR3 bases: TGTGCCAGCAGAAACAGAGCCCAGGGTGAAAAACTGTTTTTT.